This entry lists 21 T cell receptor beta chains sequenced from one sample in a study of blood T cell repertoires in COVID-19. Libraries were prepared by immunoSEQ multiplex PCR; TCRdb keeps only in-frame clonotypes and omits some of them. Here the sample spans 90,000 to 120,000 clones, approximately 83% being singletons. Source material: PBMCs or T cells enriched from blood (not recorded which). The receptors shown here come from a woman aged 45-65 years who had recovered from COVID-19.

The rearrangement links TRBV9 to TRBJ1-2; no clear D. V was cut by 4 bases and J by 1 base, with 11 bases left in between. The CDR3 covers 14 residues. Germline assignment: CDR1 SGDLS and CDR2 YYNGEE. CDR3 protein: CASSSRGFNYGYTF. The CDR3 bases are TGTGCCAGCAGCTCACGCGGATTTAACTATGGCTACACCTTC.

This CDR3 is CASSRSRETQYF. The DNA for the CDR3 is TGTGCCAGCAGCCGGTCCCGGGAGACCCAGTACTTC. The chain employs TRBV3-1 (or the pseudogene TRBV3-2) and TRBJ2-5; no clear D gene. The V gene lost 4 bases and the J gene lost 5 bases, with 8 bases spanning the gap. CDR3 size: 12 residues. CDR1 and CDR2 (germline): LGHDT, YNNKEL (reference sequence).

This clone was detected once. In DNA, the CDR3 is TGTGCCACCCGGGACAGGGGAAAAGGGGATCAGCCCCAGCATTTT. Protein sequence: CATRDRGKGDQPQHF. V is TRBV2 and J is TRBJ1-5; 10 nucleotides agree with TRBD1. The germline CDR1 and CDR2 sequences are SNHLY and FYNNEI. V shed 10 bases and J 5 bases; nucleotides not matched to a gene: 11. The CDR3 is 15 amino acids.

The chain carries TRBV10-3 and TRBJ2-5; no reliable D call. Germline V gives CDR1 ENHRY, CDR2 SYGVKD. The CDR3 has 11 residues. V lost 8 bases and J lost 4, with 8 bases in between. CDR3 amino acids: CAIGSGETQYF. CDR3 nucleotides: TGTGCCATCGGGTCAGGAGAGACCCAGTACTTC.

The chain combines TRBV5-1 with TRBJ2-7, with 8 bases aligning to TRBD1. Germline V CDR1 and CDR2: SGHRS, YFSETQ. The J segment lost 2 bases and the V segment lost 3 bases, leaving 4 bases of the junction unmatched. The length of the CDR3 is 14 residues. The CDR3 nucleotides read TGCGCCAGCAGCTCCTCGGGACAGGCCTACGAGCAGTACTTC. Residues: CASSSSGQAYEQYF.

This rearrangement joins TRBV7-9 to TRBJ1-2; no firm D call. V was cut by 2 bases and J by 8 bases, with 9 bases left in between. This CDR3 spans 12 amino acids. The germline gives CDR1 SEHNR, CDR2 FQNEAQ (reference sequence). CDR3: CASSLTDTGYTF. For the CDR3, the DNA is TGTGCCAGCAGCTTAACAGACACGGGCTACACCTTC.

The chain recombines TRBV2 with TRBJ1-5; D is possibly TRBD1 (5 bases). Germline assignment: CDR1 SNHLY and CDR2 FYNNEI. The CDR3 sequence is 15 residues long. The V and J ends lost 4 bases and 6 bases respectively, with 16 bases between them. This CDR3 reads CASSAGTLRGQPQHF. For the CDR3, the DNA is TGTGCCAGCAGTGCAGGGACTTTACGGGGTCAGCCCCAGCATTTT.

The CDR3 coding sequence is TGTGCCTGGGACGGATCGAGGGCCCACGAGCAGTACTTC. Protein sequence: CAWDGSRAHEQYF. The rearrangement links TRBV30 to TRBJ2-7; possible D gene TRBD2, 5 bases. The CDR3 covers 13 residues. CDR1 and CDR2 (germline): GTSNPN, SVGIG (reference sequence). Deletions cut 5 bases from V and 5 bases from J, with 16 bases between.

The chain employs TRBV5-1 and TRBJ2-7; 7 positions match TRBD1. V gave up 2 bases and J gave up 5 bases; unmatched junction bases: 10. The V gene's germline CDR1 is SGHRS and CDR2 YFSETQ. The CDR3 runs 15 residues. CDR3 sequence (DNA): TGCGCCAGCAGCTTCGGCGACAGGGATTGGGACGAGCAGTACTTC. It yields the protein CASSFGDRDWDEQYF.

The rearrangement links TRBV27 to TRBJ1-2, with TRBD1 identical over 10 bases. Germline CDR1 is MNHEY and CDR2 is SMNVEV (reference sequence). V shed 6 bases and J 2 bases; nucleotides not matched to a gene: 3. The CDR3 sequence is 14 residues long. The CDR3 bases are TGTGCCAGCAGCCGGGACAGGGGAAACTATGGCTACACCTTC. It codes for CASSRDRGNYGYTF.

This chain connects TRBV20-1 to TRBJ2-1; 10 bases line up with TRBD1. The germline gives CDR1 DFQATT, CDR2 SNEGSKA (reference sequence). The CDR3 spans 11 residues. Trimming at V came to 6 bases and at J to 12 bases, leaving 5 bases not matched to a gene. The CDR3 reads CSARDRGSQFF. The CDR3 DNA is TGCAGTGCGCGGGACAGGGGTTCGCAGTTCTTC.

The chain links TRBV6-5 to TRBJ1-2, with D possibly TRBD1 on 6 matching bases. Trimming stripped 7 bases from V and 4 bases from J, with 7 bases between. Germline V gene data show CDR1 as MNHEY and CDR2 as SVGAGI. This CDR3 spans 11 amino acids. CDR3 nucleotides: TGTGCCAGCAAGACAGGCTATGGCTACACCTTC. Its translation: CASKTGYGYTF.

The V and J genes are TRBV6-6 and TRBJ1-2, with 7 bases fitting TRBD1. This CDR3 region has 14 residues. The germline V gene encodes CDR1 MNHNY and CDR2 SVGAGI (reference sequence). J gave up 2 bases and V 2 bases, and 2 bases lay outside the gene matches. The CDR3 sequence is CASSYGTDNYGYTF. CDR3 bases: TGTGCCAGCAGTTACGGGACAGACAACTATGGCTACACCTTC.

This chain links TRBV6-1 with TRBJ1-1; perhaps TRBD1 as D (6 bases). CDR1 is MNHNS, CDR2 SASEGT, per germline. This CDR3 region has 15 residues. With 6 bases removed from V and 0 bases from J, the gap between germline ends came to 14 bases. The CDR3 here is CASSKSRDMNTEAFF. The CDR3 DNA follows: TGTGCCAGCAGCAAGAGCAGGGACATGAACACTGAAGCTTTCTTT.

The chain carries TRBV9 and TRBJ2-2, with D maybe TRBD1 (5 bases). CDR3 length: 20 amino acids. The germline CDR1 and CDR2 sequences are SGDLS and YYNGEE. Trimming removed 0 bases from V and 1 base from J, with 22 bases in between. CDR3 amino acids: CASSVAGLGVGTGNTGELFF. CDR3 DNA sequence: TGTGCCAGCAGCGTAGCCGGATTAGGGGTTGGTACGGGGAACACCGGGGAGCTGTTTTTT.

For the CDR3, the DNA is TGTGCCAGCTCACCACCCCGGAGGACAGATTTAGATACGCAGTATTTT. As protein: CASSPPRRTDLDTQYF. This chain uses TRBV18 with TRBJ2-3; a possible D gene is TRBD1 (6 bases). The CDR3 sequence is 16 residues long. Germline V gene lookup returns CDR1 KGHSH and CDR2 LQKENI. V lost 0 bases and J 5 bases, leaving 15 bases between the germline ends.

V is TRBV24-1 and J is TRBJ1-2; no reliable D call. Germline V gene sequence: CDR1 KGHDR, CDR2 SFDVKD. V was cut by 4 bases and J by 2 bases, with 10 bases left in between. The CDR3 consists of 14 residues. The CDR3 is CATSEGGRNYGYTF. CDR3 sequence (DNA): TGTGCCACCAGTGAGGGAGGGCGGAACTATGGCTACACCTTC.

V and J are TRBV29-1 and TRBJ2-7; perhaps TRBD2 as D (6 bases). Germline values: CDR1 SQVTM, CDR2 ANQGSEA. The CDR3 is made up of 13 amino acids. V was shortened by 1 base and J by 4 bases, with 11 bases between the two germline ends. CDR3 DNA sequence: TGCAGCGTTGAAGCGGGAGTTGGGTACGAGCAGTACTTC. Translation gives CSVEAGVGYEQYF.

CDR3 DNA: TGTGCCAGCAGTTTTCAGGGCTCGACCACAGATACGCAGTATTTT. It encodes CASSFQGSTTDTQYF. The J gene is TRBJ2-3, the V gene TRBV27, with D possibly matching TRBD1 (5 bases). Germline V gene sequence: CDR1 MNHEY, CDR2 SMNVEV (reference sequence). V lost 3 bases and J 2 bases, leaving 12 bases between the germline ends. The CDR3 runs to 15 residues.

This chain links TRBV10-3 with TRBJ2-3; D might be TRBD1 (6 bases). Deletions cut 6 bases from V and 1 base from J, with 14 bases between. CDR1 is ENHRY, CDR2 SYGVKD, per germline. The CDR3 has 15 residues. The CDR3 protein is CAISPTGMGTDTQYF. The CDR3 region has the DNA TGTGCCATCAGCCCAACAGGGATGGGCACAGATACGCAGTATTTT.

The CDR3 spells CASSLVGGYGYTF. DNA for the CDR3: TGTGCCAGCAGCTTGGTCGGGGGTTATGGCTACACCTTC. The V call is TRBV5-8, the J call TRBJ1-2; a possible D gene is TRBD1 (5 bases). Trimming left V 0 bases short and J 5 bases short, with 8 bases between. This CDR3 comprises 13 residues. Germline V gives CDR1 SGHTS, CDR2 YDEGEE.